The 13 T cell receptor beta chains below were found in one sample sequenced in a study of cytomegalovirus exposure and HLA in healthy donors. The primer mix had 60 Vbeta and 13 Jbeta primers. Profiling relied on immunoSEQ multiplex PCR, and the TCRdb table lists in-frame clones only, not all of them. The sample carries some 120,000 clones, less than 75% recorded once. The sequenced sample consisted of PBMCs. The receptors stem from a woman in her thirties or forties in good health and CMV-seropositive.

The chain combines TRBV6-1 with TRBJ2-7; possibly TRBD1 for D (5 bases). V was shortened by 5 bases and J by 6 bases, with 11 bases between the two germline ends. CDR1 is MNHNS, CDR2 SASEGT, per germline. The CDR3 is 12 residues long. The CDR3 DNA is TGTGCCAGCAGTCTACAGGCCAGCGAGCAGTACTTC. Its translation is CASSLQASEQYF.

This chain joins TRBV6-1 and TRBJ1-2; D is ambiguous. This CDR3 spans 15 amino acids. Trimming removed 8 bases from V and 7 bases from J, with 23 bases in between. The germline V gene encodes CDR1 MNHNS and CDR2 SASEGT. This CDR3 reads CASSVAGPLEGGYTF. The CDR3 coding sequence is TGTGCCAGCTCCGTAGCCGGGCCCCTCGAGGGTGGCTACACCTTC.

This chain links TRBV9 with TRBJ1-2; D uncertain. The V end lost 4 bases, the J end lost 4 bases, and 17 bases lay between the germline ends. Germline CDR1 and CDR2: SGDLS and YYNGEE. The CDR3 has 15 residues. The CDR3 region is CASSSREVGSYGYTF. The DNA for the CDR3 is TGTGCCAGCAGCTCCCGGGAGGTGGGATCCTATGGCTACACCTTC.

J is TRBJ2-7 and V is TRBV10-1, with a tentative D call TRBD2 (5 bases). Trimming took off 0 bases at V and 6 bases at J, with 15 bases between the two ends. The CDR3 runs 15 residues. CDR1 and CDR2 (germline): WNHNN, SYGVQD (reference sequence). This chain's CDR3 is CASSESSGMGLEQYF. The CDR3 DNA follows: TGCGCCAGCAGTGAGTCCAGCGGTATGGGTCTCGAGCAGTACTTC.

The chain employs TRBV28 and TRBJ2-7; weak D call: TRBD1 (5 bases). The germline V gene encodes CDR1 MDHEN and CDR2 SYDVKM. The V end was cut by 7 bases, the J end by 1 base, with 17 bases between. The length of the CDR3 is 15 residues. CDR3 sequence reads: CASMARNPGSYEQYF. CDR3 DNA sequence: TGTGCCAGCATGGCCAGGAACCCAGGGTCCTACGAGCAGTACTTC. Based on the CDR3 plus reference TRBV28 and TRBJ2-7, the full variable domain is DVKVTQSSRYLVKRTGEKVFLECVQDMDHENMFWYRQDPGLGLRLIYFSYDVKMKEKGDIPEGYSVSREKKERFSLILESASTNQTSMYLCASMARNPGSYEQYFGPGTRLTVT.

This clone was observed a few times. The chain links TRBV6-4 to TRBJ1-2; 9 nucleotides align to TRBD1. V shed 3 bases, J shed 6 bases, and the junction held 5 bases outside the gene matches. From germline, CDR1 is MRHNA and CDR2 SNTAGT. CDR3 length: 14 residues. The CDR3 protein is CASSDKGQGHGYTF. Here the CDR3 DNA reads TGTGCCAGCAGTGATAAAGGACAGGGGCATGGCTACACCTTC.

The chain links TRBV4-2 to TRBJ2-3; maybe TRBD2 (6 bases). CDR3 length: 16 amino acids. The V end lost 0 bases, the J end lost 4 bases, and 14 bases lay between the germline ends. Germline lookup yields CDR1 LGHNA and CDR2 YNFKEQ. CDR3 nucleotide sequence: TGTGCCAGCAGCCAAGACTTACTAGCTCCCGCAGATACGCAGTATTTT. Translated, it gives CASSQDLLAPADTQYF.

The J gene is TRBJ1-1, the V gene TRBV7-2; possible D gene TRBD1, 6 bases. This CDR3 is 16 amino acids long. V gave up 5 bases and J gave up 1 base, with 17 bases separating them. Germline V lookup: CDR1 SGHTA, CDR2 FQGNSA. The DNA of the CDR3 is TGTGCCAGCAGCCGGTGGAGGACAGCCCAGAACACTGAAGCTTTCTTT. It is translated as CASSRWRTAQNTEAFF.

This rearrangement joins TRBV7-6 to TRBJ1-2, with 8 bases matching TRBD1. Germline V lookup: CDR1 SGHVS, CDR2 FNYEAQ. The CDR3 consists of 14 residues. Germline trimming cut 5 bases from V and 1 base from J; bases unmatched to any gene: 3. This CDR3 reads CASSTGQGNYGYTF. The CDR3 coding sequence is TGTGCCAGCAGCACCGGACAGGGTAACTATGGCTACACCTTC.

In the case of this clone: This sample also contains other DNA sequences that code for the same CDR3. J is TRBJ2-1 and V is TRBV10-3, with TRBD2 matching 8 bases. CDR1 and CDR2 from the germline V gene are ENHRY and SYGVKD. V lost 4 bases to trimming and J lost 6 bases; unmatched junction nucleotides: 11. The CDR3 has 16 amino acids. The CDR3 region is CAISAGTSGRVNEQFF. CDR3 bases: TGTGCCATCAGTGCCGGGACTAGTGGGAGGGTCAATGAGCAGTTCTTC.

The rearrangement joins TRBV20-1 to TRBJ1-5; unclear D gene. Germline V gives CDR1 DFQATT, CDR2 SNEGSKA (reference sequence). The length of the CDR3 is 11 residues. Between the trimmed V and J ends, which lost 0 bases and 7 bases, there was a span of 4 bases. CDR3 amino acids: CSAREGQPQHF. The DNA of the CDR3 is TGCAGTGCTAGAGAGGGCCAGCCCCAGCATTTT.

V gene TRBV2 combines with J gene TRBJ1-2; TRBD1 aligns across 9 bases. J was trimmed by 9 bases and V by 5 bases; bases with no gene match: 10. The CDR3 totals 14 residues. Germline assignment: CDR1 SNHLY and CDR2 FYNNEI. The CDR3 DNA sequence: TGTGCCAGCAGTCCCCTGGGGACAGGGAAGAGCTACACCTTC. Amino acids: CASSPLGTGKSYTF.

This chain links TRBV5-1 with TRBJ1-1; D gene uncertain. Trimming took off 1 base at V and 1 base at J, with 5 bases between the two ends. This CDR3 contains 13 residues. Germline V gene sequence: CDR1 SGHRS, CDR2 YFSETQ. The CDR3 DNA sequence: TGCGCCAGCAGCTTGCGGAGGAACACTGAAGCTTTCTTT. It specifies CASSLRRNTEAFF. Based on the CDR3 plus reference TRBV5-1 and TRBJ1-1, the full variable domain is KAGVTQTPRYLIKTRGQQVTLSCSPISGHRSVSWYQQTPGQGLQFLFEYFSETQRNKGNFPGRFSGRQFSNSRSEMNVSTLELGDSALYLCASSLRRNTEAFFGQGTRLTVV.